These 19 T cell receptor beta chains were sequenced from one sample in a study of Ad26.COV2.S vaccination and SARS-CoV-2 variants. Specified treatment: about 20 received Ad26.COV2.S at low or high dose, single or two shots; 5 received placebo; per-sample allocation not given. Sample collection was performed on day 63 after the first vaccine or placebo injection. The assay was immunoSEQ multiplex PCR, and TCRdb's table has in-frame clones only and misses some. The sample lists over 400,000 clones, around 93% occurring once. Sequencing was performed on peripheral blood, taken in a trial of Ad26.COV2.S vaccine versus placebo. The receptors derive from a person between 18 and 65 years old who received the Ad26.COV2.S COVID-19 vaccine or a placebo.

The table lists this clone with a few counts. This chain connects TRBV19 to TRBJ1-5, with D possibly being TRBD1 (5 bases). Germline V gene data show CDR1 as LNHDA and CDR2 as SQIVND (reference sequence). The CDR3 has 14 residues. Trimming removed 1 base from V and 1 base from J, with 5 bases in between. The CDR3 is CASSIGGSNQPQHF. Here the CDR3 DNA reads TGTGCCAGTAGTATAGGGGGGAGCAATCAGCCCCAGCATTTT.

In DNA, the CDR3 is TGCAGTGCGGATATCTCCTACGAGCAGTACTTC. It specifies CSADISYEQYF. The chain combines TRBV20-1 with TRBJ2-7; D is unclear. V was trimmed by 6 bases and J by 0 bases, leaving 6 bases between them. CDR3 length: 11 residues. Germline CDR1 reads DFQATT; CDR2 reads SNEGSKA (reference sequence).

The chain employs TRBV5-4 and TRBJ2-5, with D perhaps TRBD1 (5 bases). Germline CDR1 reads SGHNT; CDR2 reads YYREEE (reference sequence). This CDR3 comprises 15 residues. Trimming pared 4 bases from V and 2 bases from J, leaving 15 bases between. The CDR3: CASSLVGAAQETQYF. The CDR3 region has the DNA TGTGCCAGCAGCCTGGTTGGGGCAGCTCAAGAGACCCAGTACTTC.

The chain is built from TRBV5-1 and TRBJ1-1; 8 nucleotides agree with TRBD1. From germline, CDR1 is SGHRS and CDR2 YFSETQ. After removal of 3 bases from V and 4 bases from J, the junction contained 5 bases not matched to a gene. The CDR3 is 14 residues long. Written as DNA, the CDR3 is TGCGCCAGCAGCTCGGGGACAGGAGGCACTGAAGCTTTCTTT. It specifies CASSSGTGGTEAFF. The complete variable domain, with remaining parts taken from reference TRBV5-1 and TRBJ1-1, reads KAGVTQTPRYLIKTRGQQVTLSCSPISGHRSVSWYQQTPGQGLQFLFEYFSETQRNKGNFPGRFSGRQFSNSRSEMNVSTLELGDSALYLCASSSGTGGTEAFFGQGTRLTVV.

The chain carries TRBV2 and TRBJ2-7; 11 nucleotides line up with TRBD2. The CDR3 totals 13 residues. Germline CDR1 SNHLY, CDR2 FYNNEI. After removal of 4 bases from V and 7 bases from J, the junction contained 3 bases not matched to a gene. The CDR3 region is CASSGSGGVEQYF. CDR3 nucleotides: TGTGCCAGCAGTGGTAGCGGGGGGGTAGAGCAGTACTTC.

This clone was found once. The rearrangement joins TRBV11-2 to TRBJ1-5; D ambiguous. This CDR3 region has 12 residues. Germline loops: CDR1 SGHAT, CDR2 FQNNGV. Deletions cut 4 bases from V and 7 bases from J, with 8 bases between. CDR3 nucleotides: TGTGCCAGCAGCTCTAAAGGGCAGCCCCAGCATTTT. Protein sequence: CASSSKGQPQHF.

This clone showed up just a few times. CDR3 loop: CASSQDLAGRSPLHF. The CDR3 bases are TGTGCCAGCAGCCAAGATCTGGCAGGGAGATCACCCCTCCACTTT. The rearrangement links TRBV3-1 (or the pseudogene TRBV3-2) to TRBJ1-6; a possible D gene is TRBD1 (5 bases). Germline lookup yields CDR1 LGHDT and CDR2 YNNKEL (reference sequence). The CDR3 is 15 amino acids. The germline V and J ends were trimmed by 0 bases and 10 bases, with 13 bases remaining between them.

The chain has TRBV28 and TRBJ2-2, with D perhaps TRBD2 (6 bases). The CDR3 has 15 amino acids. Trimming took 5 bases from V and 7 from J, leaving 17 bases between them. The germline CDR1 and CDR2 sequences are MDHEN and SYDVKM. The chain's CDR3 is CASSRTPVGSGELFF. In nucleotides, the CDR3 is TGTGCCAGCAGTCGGACGCCCGTCGGGAGCGGGGAGCTGTTTTTT.

The rearrangement uses TRBV18 and TRBJ2-1, with D possibly called TRBD1 or TRBD2 (5 bases each). Per the germline V gene, CDR1 is KGHSH and CDR2 is LQKENI. This CDR3 comprises 18 residues. The V end lost 3 bases, the J end lost 0 bases, and 18 bases lay between the germline ends. CDR3 nucleotides: TGTGCCAGCTCACCCTACCCCTCAGGGACGAGCTCCTACAATGAGCAGTTCTTC. Its protein product is CASSPYPSGTSSYNEQFF.

This chain uses TRBV7-8 with TRBJ1-5; the match to TRBD1 covers 7 bases. V lost 2 bases, J lost 6 bases, and 7 bases stayed unmatched. The germline gives CDR1 SGHVS, CDR2 FQNEAQ. The CDR3 covers 15 residues. The CDR3 sequence: CASSLHRGVFQPQHF. The CDR3 region has the DNA TGTGCCAGCAGCTTACACAGGGGTGTTTTTCAGCCCCAGCATTTT.

J is TRBJ1-2 and V is TRBV7-2; D not resolved. Germline V CDR1 and CDR2: SGHTA, FQGNSA. The CDR3 is 15 amino acids. The germline V and J ends were trimmed by 4 bases and 2 bases, with 14 bases remaining between them. The DNA of the CDR3 is TGTGCCAGCAGCTCGCCAAGGCGGGCGAACTATGGCTACACCTTC. Protein sequence: CASSSPRRANYGYTF.

Here the CDR3 reads CARLPRGKGYTF. In DNA form, the CDR3 reads TGTGCCAGACTCCCCCGCGGAAAAGGCTACACCTTC. V and J are TRBV19 and TRBJ1-2; D is unresolved. Trimming shortened V by 9 bases and J by 8 bases, and 16 bases separated the two germline ends. The CDR3 is 12 amino acids. Germline V gene data show CDR1 as LNHDA and CDR2 as SQIVND (reference sequence).

The rearrangement uses TRBV6-1 and TRBJ2-5; 13 nucleotides agree with TRBD2. CDR1 and CDR2 (germline): MNHNS, SASEGT. CDR3 length: 17 amino acids. The ends lost 2 bases at V and 4 bases at J; junction bases unmatched: 7. This CDR3 is CASSERTSGGARETQYF. Here the CDR3 DNA reads TGTGCCAGCAGTGAAAGAACTAGCGGGGGGGCGAGAGAGACCCAGTACTTC.

With respect to this clone: The sample carries other DNA sequences with the same CDR3. The chain employs TRBV3-1 (or the pseudogene TRBV3-2) and TRBJ2-7; no clear D. V was cut by 1 base and J by 5 bases, with 3 bases left in between. The CDR3 consists of 11 residues. Germline-derived CDR1 and CDR2 are LGHDT and YNNKEL (reference sequence). The CDR3 loop is CASSQVNEQYF. In DNA, the CDR3 is TGTGCCAGCAGCCAAGTCAACGAGCAGTACTTC.

The chain couples TRBV11-3 to TRBJ2-3; a possible D gene is TRBD2 (6 bases). Trimming removed 5 bases from V and 1 base from J, with 19 bases in between. The CDR3 runs 17 residues. Germline V gene lookup returns CDR1 SGHNT and CDR2 YENEEA. The CDR3 coding sequence is TGTGCCAGCAGCCCTAGCGACGGCTCCTTGGGCACAGATACGCAGTATTTT. Translating gives CASSPSDGSLGTDTQYF.

The V and J genes are TRBV18 and TRBJ1-1; possibly TRBD1 for D (5 bases). The length of the CDR3 is 13 residues. The V end lost 3 bases, the J end lost 4 bases, and 9 bases lay between the germline ends. In germline, CDR1 is KGHSH, CDR2 LQKENI. The CDR3 protein is CASSPAGGTEAFF. The CDR3 nucleotides are TGTGCCAGCTCACCGGCGGGGGGCACTGAAGCTTTCTTT.

In regard to this clone: Other DNA sequences in the sample encode the same CDR3. V and J are TRBV6-5 and TRBJ2-7, with D uncertain. Germline loops: CDR1 MNHEY, CDR2 SVGAGI. CDR3 length: 11 amino acids. The V and J ends lost 5 bases and 4 bases respectively, with 6 bases between them. CDR3 DNA sequence: TGTGCCAGCAGTACTGGTTACGAGCAGTACTTC. Its protein is CASSTGYEQYF.

The chain combines TRBV3-1 (or the pseudogene TRBV3-2) with TRBJ2-1, with 9 nucleotides matching TRBD1. This CDR3 is 20 amino acids long. CDR1 is LGHDT, CDR2 YNNKEL, per germline (reference sequence). V was clipped by 0 bases and J by 4 bases; unmatched bases: 16. CDR3 sequence: CASSQEACEGGTGRYNEQFF. The CDR3 nucleotides read TGTGCCAGCAGCCAAGAGGCTTGCGAGGGGGGGACAGGGAGGTACAATGAGCAGTTCTTC.

The count of this clone is one. J is TRBJ2-4 and V is TRBV4-3; 11 nucleotides agree with TRBD2. Germline V gene data show CDR1 as LGHNA and CDR2 as YSLEER. The CDR3 runs 18 residues. Trimming at V came to 2 bases and at J to 3 bases, leaving 9 bases not matched to a gene. The CDR3 bases are TGCGCCAGCAGCCAAACCGTTGCTAGCGGGGGGTTCAAAAACATTCAGTACTTC. This sequence encodes CASSQTVASGGFKNIQYF.